The sequence of this T cell receptor (beta chain) was determined in a study of human T cells and chemical hapten exposure. A single record per CDR3 protein comes from TCRdb applying MiXCR to the RACE reads. The repertoire holds around 360,000 distinct CDR3 sequences, with about 6.3% as singletons. This CDR3 region has 15 residues. Looked up from germline, CDR1 is SGHTA and CDR2 is FQGNSA. With 6 bases clipped from V and 9 bases from J, the junction kept 12 bases outside the gene matches. As for time point: patch test 2, 6 weeks after DPC sensitization. The sample's treatment: therapeutic diphenylcyclopropenone sensitization with weekly scalp DPC.

The material was whole blood, obtained in connection with sensitization to the hapten diphenylcyclopropenone (DPC). The chain employs TRBV7-2 and TRBJ2-1, with 9 bases lining up with TRBD1. The receptor comes from a woman younger than 30 with alopecia areata. Some clones in this sample may be carry-over from other donors' samples. The CDR3 DNA reads TGTGCCAGCAGTTTAACCCTAGGGACAGGGTCTGAGCAGTTCTTC. Translation gives CASSLTLGTGSEQFF.